This entry features one T cell receptor (beta chain) sequence. This sample was included in a study of blood T cell repertoires in COVID-19. Study as a whole: The samples span acute and convalescent COVID-19 from the United States, Italy and Spain. The cDNA or gDNA used as material had been derived from T cells, B-cell-depleted T cells, or PBMCs.

The study recruited people aged roughly 18 to 100 years across roughly 23 US areas. In assigning cohorts, the study relied on participant-reported clinical history. Method: immunoSEQ multiplex PCR; TCRdb's copy keeps in-frame clones and lacks some. The sample holds approximately 340,000 clones, roughly 90% seen once. The CDR3 totals 18 residues. This receptor was taken from a woman aged 40 to 50 who had been exposed to COVID-19. J is TRBJ2-1 and V is TRBV21-1; the table's D call of TRBD1 was not tested on the DNA. TRBV21-1 is an annotated pseudogene. Sequenced input: PBMCs or T cells enriched from blood (not recorded which). The DNA for the CDR3 is TGTGCCAGCAGCAAAGCCCCACCCCCGGGACAGTCGAACAATGAGCAGTTCTTC. This codes for CASSKAPPPGQSNNEQFF.